This T cell receptor (beta chain) stems from a study of blood T cell repertoires in COVID-19. Overall study: There were acute and convalescent COVID-19 samples, and they came from the United States, Italy and Spain. PBMCs, B-cell-depleted T cells, or T cells provided the cDNA or gDNA that made up the material.

Per the original data handling: Amplification from reference gene primers served as the basis for estimated nucleated cell counts. Sequencing used immunoSEQ multiplex PCR; TCRdb keeps in-frame clones, though not all of them. That table supplies the V and J calls and clone size; D and trimming were determined from the DNA. Of 70,000 or so clones in the sample, around 86% were seen once. The ends were cut back, 7 bases at V and 2 bases at J, with 11 bases in the middle. This CDR3 spans 13 amino acids. Per the germline V gene, CDR1 is MNHEY and CDR2 is SVGAGI. The chain employs TRBV6-5 and TRBJ1-2, with a weak D call TRBD1 (6 bases). This TCR was recovered from an elderly woman with active or convalescent COVID-19. The sequencing input was peripheral blood. The DNA of the CDR3 is TGTGCCAGCACGACGGGACAAAACTATGGCTACACCTTC. It specifies CASTTGQNYGYTF.